This TCR beta chain was sequenced for a study of cytomegalovirus exposure and HLA in healthy donors. CDR3 size: 16 residues. Looked up from germline, CDR1 is MGHDK and CDR2 is SYGVNS. Unmatched junction bases numbered 6, after V lost 3 bases and J lost 7 bases. TCRdb keeps only in-frame clones here, not all; method: immunoSEQ multiplex PCR. The repertoire holds about 160,000 clones, with about 90% as singletons. The sequence derives from a man between 18 and 35 years old in good health and CMV-seropositive. The sequenced sample was PBMCs. The chain carries TRBV25-1 and TRBJ2-3; TRBD2 agrees at 14 bases. CDR3 sequence reads: CASSEPGTSGRYTQYF. Written as DNA, the CDR3 is TGTGCCAGCAGTGAGCCCGGGACTAGCGGGAGATATACGCAGTATTTT.